Described below is a single TCR beta chain sequence and its context. TCRbeta library construction was performed incorporating unique molecular identifiers. TCRdb fed the PCR reads into MiXCR, producing one record per CDR3 protein. This sample carries about 540,000 distinct CDR3 sequences, approximately 16% of them seen once, and the ten largest clones take 3.3%. The V end was cut by 1 base, the J end by 4 bases, with 6 bases between. CDR3 length equals 12 residues. Germline values: CDR1 SGDLS, CDR2 YYNGEE. The data are from a study of T-cell reconstitution after alpha-beta-depleted transplantation in children.

The chain combines TRBV9 with TRBJ2-7; weak D call: TRBD1 (5 bases). This TCR derives from a human donor who donated a stem cell graft to a child with acute lymphoblastic leukemia. The sequences come from PBMCs from the stem cell graft donor, collected from the stem cell graft. CDR3: CASSVSGYEQYF. For the CDR3, the DNA is TGTGCCAGCAGCGTATCAGGGTACGAGCAGTACTTC.